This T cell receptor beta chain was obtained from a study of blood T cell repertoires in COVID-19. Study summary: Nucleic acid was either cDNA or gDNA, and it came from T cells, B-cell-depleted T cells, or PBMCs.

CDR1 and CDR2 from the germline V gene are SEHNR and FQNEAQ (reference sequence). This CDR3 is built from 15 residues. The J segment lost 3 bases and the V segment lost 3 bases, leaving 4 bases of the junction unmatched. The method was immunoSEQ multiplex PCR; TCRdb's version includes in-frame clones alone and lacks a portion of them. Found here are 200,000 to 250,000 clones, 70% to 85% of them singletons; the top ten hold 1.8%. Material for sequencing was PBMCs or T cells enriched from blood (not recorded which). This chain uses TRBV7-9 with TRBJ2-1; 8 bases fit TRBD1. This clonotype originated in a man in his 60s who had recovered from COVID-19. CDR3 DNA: TGTGCCAGCAGCTTGGGGGACAGGCGCTACAATGAGCAGTTCTTC. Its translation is CASSLGDRRYNEQFF.